This record covers a single TCR beta chain. The sample comes from a study of blood T cell repertoires in COVID-19. Overall study: Italy, Spain and the United States were the sources of the convalescent and acute COVID-19 samples. Sources were T cells, B-cell-depleted T cells, or PBMCs; the material itself was cDNA or gDNA.

The protocol was immunoSEQ multiplex PCR, while the TCRdb copy is restricted to in-frame clones and leaves out a portion. The table lists 300,000 to 400,000 clones, about nine tenths of them singletons. Allocation to cohorts depended on clinical history reported by the participants. The CDR3 consists of 13 residues. Trimming removed 5 bases at V and 3 bases at J, with 11 bases between. CDR1 and CDR2 (germline): SQVTM, ANQGSEA. Material: PBMCs or T cells enriched from blood (not recorded which). This receptor was taken from a man in his 60s who had recovered from COVID-19. V usage is TRBV29-1 and J usage is TRBJ2-1; TRBD2 might be the D (6 bases). CDR3 residues: CSVRGSGYNEQFF. The DNA for the CDR3 is TGCAGCGTTCGAGGTAGCGGCTACAATGAGCAGTTCTTC.